This TCR beta chain was sequenced during a study of T cell responses to AZD1222 COVID-19 vaccine. Overall study context: Some second doses came at about 4 weeks and others at about 12 weeks; these were pooled. Study results and limitations: With dominance at 160-218 and 743-854, vaccine-associated CD4 TCRs spanned spike. Reportedly, nearly half the spike-specific TCRs target unmutated variant regions.

Repertoires were generated with immunoSEQ multiplex PCR, while TCRdb's copy carries only in-frame clones and drops some. The table records about 100,000 clones, 80% to 95% of them present only once. CDR3 length equals 14 residues. V was pared by 2 bases and J by 5 bases, with 10 bases between. Germline CDR1 SGHTA, CDR2 FQGTGA. About this clone itself: Its antigen is still unknown.

The V and J genes are TRBV7-3 and TRBJ2-1, with unresolved D. This TCR was sampled from an adult in good health. Sequencing used peripheral blood, obtained on day 0 of AZD1222 vaccination. CDR3 DNA sequence: TGTGCCAGCAGCTTATCCTGGATGAACAATGAGCAGTTCTTC. Protein: CASSLSWMNNEQFF.